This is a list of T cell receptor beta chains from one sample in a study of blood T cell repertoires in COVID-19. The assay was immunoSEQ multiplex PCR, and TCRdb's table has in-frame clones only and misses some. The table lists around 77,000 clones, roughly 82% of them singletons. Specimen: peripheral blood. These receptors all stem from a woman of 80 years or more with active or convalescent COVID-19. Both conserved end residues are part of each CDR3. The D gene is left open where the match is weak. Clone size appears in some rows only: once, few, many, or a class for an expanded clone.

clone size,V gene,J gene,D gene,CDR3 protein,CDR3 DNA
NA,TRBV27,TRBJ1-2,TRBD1,CASRRQGDIDGYTF,TGTGCCAGCAGGAGACAGGGAGATATAGATGGCTACACCTTC
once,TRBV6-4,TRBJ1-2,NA,CASSGPTGFDYGYTF,TGTGCCAGCAGTGGCCCTACAGGGTTCGACTATGGCTACACCTTC
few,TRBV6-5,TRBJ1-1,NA,CASSYEVAAVAEAFF,TGTGCCAGCAGTTACGAGGTGGCAGCGGTCGCTGAAGCTTTCTTT
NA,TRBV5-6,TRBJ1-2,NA,CASSLAARGTNYGYTF,TGTGCCAGCAGCTTGGCCGCGAGGGGGACCAACTATGGCTACACCTTC
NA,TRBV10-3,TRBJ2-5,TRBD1,CAISSGQSRETQYF,TGTGCCATCAGTTCGGGACAGTCTAGAGAGACCCAGTACTTC
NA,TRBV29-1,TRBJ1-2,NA,CSVAPARRGRSLYGYTF,TGCAGCGTTGCTCCTGCCAGAAGGGGCCGTTCACTCTATGGCTACACCTTC
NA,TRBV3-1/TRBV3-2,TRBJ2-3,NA,CASSQSIGDTQYF,TGTGCCAGCAGCCAATCGATCGGAGATACGCAGTATTTT
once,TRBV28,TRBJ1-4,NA,CASSLMAGLGEKLFF,TGTGCCAGCAGTTTAATGGCAGGGTTGGGCGAAAAACTGTTTTTT
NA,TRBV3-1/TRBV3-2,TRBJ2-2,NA,CASSPRDRTTGELFF,TGTGCCAGCAGCCCGCGAGACAGGACTACCGGGGAGCTGTTTTTT
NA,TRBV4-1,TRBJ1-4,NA,CASSQGRAGEKLFF,TGCGCCAGCAGCCAAGGAAGGGCGGGAGAAAAACTGTTTTTT
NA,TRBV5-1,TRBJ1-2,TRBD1,CASSLTGTGGNRQYGYTF,TGCGCCAGCAGCTTAACCGGGACAGGGGGAAACCGCCAATATGGCTACACCTTC
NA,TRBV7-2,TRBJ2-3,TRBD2,CASSKVLAGDADTQYF,TGTGCCAGCAGCAAAGTACTAGCGGGGGACGCAGATACGCAGTATTTT
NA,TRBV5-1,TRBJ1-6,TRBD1,CASSNRQGGSYNSPLHF,TGCGCCAGCAGCAACAGACAGGGAGGCTCCTATAATTCACCCCTCCACTTT
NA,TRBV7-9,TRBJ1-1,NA,CASSLDSLRNTEAFF,TGTGCCAGCAGCTTAGATAGTCTTCGTAACACTGAAGCTTTCTTT
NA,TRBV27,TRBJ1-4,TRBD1,CASSPRYRGGGIATNEKLFF,TGTGCCAGCAGTCCTCGGTACAGGGGTGGTGGCATTGCAACTAATGAAAAACTGTTTTTT
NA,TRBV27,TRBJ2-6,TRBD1,CATTITRDRASSGANVLTF,TGTGCCACAACGATAACCAGGGACAGGGCATCATCTGGGGCCAACGTCCTGACTTTC
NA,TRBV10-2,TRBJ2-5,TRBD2,CASSPGLAGGQETQYF,TGCGCCAGCAGTCCCGGACTAGCGGGGGGCCAAGAGACCCAGTACTTC
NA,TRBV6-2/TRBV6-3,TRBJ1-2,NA,CASSLTRDTFYGYTF,TGTGCCAGCAGCTTAACCCGGGACACCTTCTATGGCTACACCTTC
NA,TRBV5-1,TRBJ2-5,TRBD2,CASSLRASGRQETQYF,TGCGCCAGCAGCTTGAGGGCTAGCGGGAGACAAGAGACCCAGTACTTC
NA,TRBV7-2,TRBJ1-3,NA,CASSYTTGNGNTIYF,TGTGCCAGCAGCTACACGACAGGCAACGGAAACACCATATATTTT
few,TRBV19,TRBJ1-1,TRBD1,CASGSTGVRDAFF,TGTGCCAGTGGCTCCACAGGGGTTAGGGACGCTTTCTTT
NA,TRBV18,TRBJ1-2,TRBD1,CASSHRGLEGGYTF,TGTGCCAGCTCACACAGGGGATTGGAGGGTGGCTACACCTTC
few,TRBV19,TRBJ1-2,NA,CASSIGGANYGYTF,TGTGCCAGTAGTATAGGGGGAGCTAACTATGGCTACACCTTC
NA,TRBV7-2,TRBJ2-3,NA,CASSLAGTFKNTQYF,TGTGCCAGCAGCTTAGCCGGGACTTTCAAGAATACGCAGTATTTT
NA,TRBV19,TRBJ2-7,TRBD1,CASSTRDRGSIEQYF,TGTGCCAGTAGTACCCGGGACAGGGGATCCATCGAGCAGTACTTC
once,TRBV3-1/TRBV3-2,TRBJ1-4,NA,CASSHYEQREEKLFF,TGTGCCAGCAGCCATTATGAACAGCGGGAAGAAAAACTGTTTTTT
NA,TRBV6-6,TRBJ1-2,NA,CASSPKTYGYTF,TGTGCCAGCAGCCCTAAGACTTATGGCTACACCTTC
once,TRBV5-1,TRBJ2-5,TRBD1,CASSTTGFSETQYF,TGCGCCAGCAGTACGACAGGGTTTTCAGAGACCCAGTACTTC
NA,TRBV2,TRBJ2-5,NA,CASSEGGVEGTQYF,TGTGCCAGCAGTGAAGGGGGGGTGGAGGGGACCCAGTACTTC
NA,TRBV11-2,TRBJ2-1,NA,CASSLVRGGYNEQFF,TGTGCCAGCAGCTTAGTGCGGGGCGGCTACAATGAGCAGTTCTTC
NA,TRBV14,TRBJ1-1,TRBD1,CASPNLEWTGKMNTEAFF,TGTGCCAGCCCAAACCTCGAATGGACAGGGAAAATGAACACTGAAGCTTTCTTT
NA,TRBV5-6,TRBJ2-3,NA,CASSSRTAYSTDTQYF,TGTGCCAGCAGCTCCCGGACTGCTTACAGCACAGATACGCAGTATTTT
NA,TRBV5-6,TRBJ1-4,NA,CASSQTPGFSEKLFF,TGTGCCAGCAGCCAGACCCCAGGGTTTAGCGAAAAACTGTTTTTT